What follows are 12 T cell receptor beta chains derived from one specimen sequenced in a study of shared clonotypes between healthy human individuals. Method: immunoSEQ multiplex PCR; TCRdb's copy keeps in-frame clones and lacks some. The sample consists of over a million clones, about 98% of them appearing once. The sequencing input was naive CD4+ T cells sorted from blood. Indicated subset: CD45RA+ positively selected. Receptors were obtained from a man in his thirties or forties in good health.

As to this clone: Other DNA sequences from this sample encode an identical CDR3 as well. The chain couples TRBV18 to TRBJ1-1; no clear D gene. Germline CDR1 and CDR2: KGHSH and LQKENI. The V end was cut by 6 bases, the J end by 3 bases, with 8 bases between. The CDR3 length is 12 residues. CDR3 residues: CASSHGDTEAFF. The DNA of the CDR3 is TGTGCCAGCTCTCACGGTGACACTGAAGCTTTCTTT.

The V call is TRBV7-9, the J call TRBJ1-2; D gene uncertain. The germline V and J ends were trimmed by 5 bases and 6 bases, with 10 bases remaining between them. The CDR3 is made up of 12 amino acids. Germline loops: CDR1 SEHNR, CDR2 FQNEAQ (reference sequence). In nucleotides, the CDR3 is TGTGCCAGCAGCCAAACCACCAATGGCTACACCTTC. Protein: CASSQTTNGYTF.

V and J are TRBV29-1 and TRBJ1-2, with TRBD1 as a possible D gene (5 bases). Germline values: CDR1 SQVTM, CDR2 ANQGSEA. CDR3 length: 13 residues. The V and J ends lost 6 bases and 5 bases respectively, with 16 bases between them. This CDR3 reads CSVRLTGDYGYTF. DNA for the CDR3: TGCAGCGTCCGACTTACAGGAGATTATGGCTACACCTTC.

V usage is TRBV30 and J usage is TRBJ1-3; D is perhaps TRBD1 (6 bases). Trimming removed 1 base from V and 0 bases from J, with 10 bases in between. CDR1 GTSNPN and CDR2 SVGIG come from the germline V gene (reference sequence). The CDR3 loop spans 15 amino acids. The DNA of the CDR3 is TGTGCCTGGAGTGACAGGGAAAACTCTGGAAACACCATATATTTT. Encoded protein: CAWSDRENSGNTIYF. Together with reference TRBV30 and TRBJ1-3, the CDR3 gives the full variable domain: SQTIHQWPATLVQPVGSPLSLECTVEGTSNPNLYWYRQAAGRGLQLLFYSVGIGQISSEVPQNLSASRPQDRQFILSSKKLLLSDSGFYLCAWSDRENSGNTIYFGEGSWLTVV.

V gene TRBV7-3 combines with J gene TRBJ2-5; 7 bases map to TRBD1. This CDR3 has 14 residues. Trimming cost V 6 bases and J 7 bases; bases outside gene matches: 11. The germline gives CDR1 SGHTA, CDR2 FQGTGA. The CDR3 sequence is CASSYTGAVGTQYF. In DNA, the CDR3 is TGTGCCAGCAGTTACACAGGGGCGGTCGGGACCCAGTACTTC.

Concerning this clone: This sample includes further DNA sequences coding for the same CDR3. The gene calls are TRBV18 and TRBJ2-1; perhaps D is TRBD1 or TRBD2 (5 bases each). Trimming shortened V by 3 bases and J by 9 bases, and 6 bases separated the two germline ends. Germline loops: CDR1 KGHSH, CDR2 LQKENI. CDR3 size: 11 residues. CDR3 bases: TGTGCCAGCTCACCTGGGGGTGAGCAGTTCTTC. This sequence encodes CASSPGGEQFF. Using reference TRBV18 and TRBJ2-1 for the parts outside the CDR3, the full variable domain is NAGVMQNPRHLVRRRGQEARLRCSPMKGHSHVYWYRQLPEEGLKFMVYLQKENIIDESGMPKERFSAEFPKEGPSILRIQQVVRGDSAAYFCASSPGGEQFFGPGTRLTVL.

The V gene is TRBV29-1, the J gene TRBJ2-1, with D possibly TRBD2 on 6 matching bases. V was clipped by 7 bases and J by 0 bases, with 10 bases between them. This CDR3 comprises 13 residues. Per the germline V gene, CDR1 is SQVTM and CDR2 is ANQGSEA. This CDR3 is CSGERASYNEQFF. CDR3 nucleotides: TGCAGCGGGGAGCGGGCCTCCTACAATGAGCAGTTCTTC.

V and J are TRBV28 and TRBJ2-2; 9 nucleotides align to TRBD2. The ends lost 8 bases at V and 7 bases at J; junction bases unmatched: 8. The CDR3 spans 14 residues. CDR1 and CDR2 from the germline V gene are MDHEN and SYDVKM. The CDR3 nucleotides are TGTGCCAGCGGTAGTAGCGGGAGCGTCGGGGAGCTGTTTTTT. It specifies CASGSSGSVGELFF. Supplemented by reference TRBV28 and TRBJ2-2, the full variable domain reads DVKVTQSSRYLVKRTGEKVFLECVQDMDHENMFWYRQDPGLGLRLIYFSYDVKMKEKGDIPEGYSVSREKKERFSLILESASTNQTSMYLCASGSSGSVGELFFGEGSRLTVL.

With regard to this clone: Other DNA variants within this sample encode the same CDR3. The chain recombines TRBV28 with TRBJ2-3; either TRBD1 or TRBD2 may supply D (5 bases each). V gave up 2 bases and J gave up 1 base, with 10 bases separating them. The CDR3 sequence is 15 residues long. Germline lookup yields CDR1 MDHEN and CDR2 SYDVKM. The DNA of the CDR3 is TGTGCCAGCAGTTTAGGGGGAGTCGGCACAGATACGCAGTATTTT. Residues: CASSLGGVGTDTQYF.

CDR3 protein: CASSLGGLSYQETQYF. Here the CDR3 DNA reads TGTGCCAGCAGCTTGGGGGGACTATCGTACCAAGAGACCCAGTACTTC. J is TRBJ2-5 and V is TRBV5-4, with 7 nucleotides matching TRBD2. CDR1 is SGHNT and CDR2 is YYREEE in the germline V gene (reference sequence). This CDR3 has 16 residues. V lost 0 bases to trimming and J lost 0 bases; unmatched junction nucleotides: 5. Full variable domain (remainder filled in from reference TRBV5-4 and TRBJ2-5): ETGVTQSPTHLIKTRGQQVTLRCSSQSGHNTVSWYQQALGQGPQFIFQYYREEENGRGNFPPRFSGLQFPNYSSELNVNALELDDSALYLCASSLGGLSYQETQYFGPGTRLLVL.

In this sample, this clone turned up once. The J gene is TRBJ1-2, the V gene TRBV6-1, with D possibly matching TRBD1 (5 bases). The CDR3 sequence is 14 residues long. V lost 0 bases to trimming and J lost 2 bases, with 7 bases between them. Germline V lookup: CDR1 MNHNS, CDR2 SASEGT. The CDR3 DNA reads TGTGCCAGCAGTGAAGCTTGGGGGAACTATGGCTACACCTTC. Translating it yields CASSEAWGNYGYTF.

The DNA of the CDR3 is TGTGCCAGCACCGCGATAGGGACTAATGAAAAACTGTTTTTT. It encodes CASTAIGTNEKLFF. The V and J genes are TRBV6-1 and TRBJ1-4; unclear D gene. Germline CDR1 is MNHNS and CDR2 is SASEGT. CDR3 length: 14 amino acids. V lost 7 bases, J lost 2 bases, and 11 bases lay in between.